This T cell receptor beta chain was identified in a study of T cell responses to AZD1222 COVID-19 vaccine. About the research overall: Combined were second doses at about 4 or about 12 weeks. Study findings and constraints: Donors skewed white British and female; clonal diversity was possibly underestimated. Dominant CD4 TCR responses targeted spike regions 160-218 and 743-854. Repertoire samples came only from after the peak T cell response.

For this clone: Antigen specificity is unknown.

The repertoire was sequenced with immunoSEQ multiplex PCR; TCRdb's copy has only in-frame clones and lacks some. This repertoire shows 120,000 or so clones, approximately 83% found once; its top ten account for approximately 1.5%. Source: peripheral blood, taken on day 0 of AZD1222 vaccination. The clonotype originates from an adult in good health.

For the CDR3, the DNA is TGTGCCAGCAGTTTATTCCCAGGGGGCATGAACACTGAAGCTTTCTTT. It translates to CASSLFPGGMNTEAFF. The chain recombines TRBV27 with TRBJ1-1; 8 bases are shared with TRBD1. Per germline, CDR1 MNHEY and CDR2 SMNVEV (reference sequence). The V segment lost 1 base and the J segment 0 bases; nucleotides outside the gene matches: 4. The CDR3 consists of 16 residues.